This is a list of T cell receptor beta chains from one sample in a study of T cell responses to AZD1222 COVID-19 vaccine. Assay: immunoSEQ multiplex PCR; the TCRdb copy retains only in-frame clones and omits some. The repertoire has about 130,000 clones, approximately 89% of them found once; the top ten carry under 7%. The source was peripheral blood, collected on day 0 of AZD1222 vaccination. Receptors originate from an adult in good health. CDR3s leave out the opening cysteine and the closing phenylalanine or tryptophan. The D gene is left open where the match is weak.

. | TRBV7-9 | ASSKQNEQF
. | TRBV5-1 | ASSLVGSGANVLT
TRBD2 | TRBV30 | AWSSGGSYNEQF
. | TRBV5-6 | ASSLRLGQLTNYGYT
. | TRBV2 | ASSDRGRNYGYT
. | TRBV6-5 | ASSYSAGYYGYT
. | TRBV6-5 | ASSYSTKLVYEQY
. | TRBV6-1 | ASSEGLTEDYGYT
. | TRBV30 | AWSARVSNQPQH
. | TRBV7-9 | ASSLTPGPLYEQY
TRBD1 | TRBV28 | ASSRVNRGAETQY
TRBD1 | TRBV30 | AWSRGVNEKLF
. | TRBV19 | ASSRIEGDTEAF
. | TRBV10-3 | AIKGRSTDTQY
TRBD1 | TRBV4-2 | ASSRYRDRGNRREIRDEQF
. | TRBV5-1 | ASRLDTNQPQH
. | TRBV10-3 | AISVGASPGTGELF
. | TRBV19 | ASSIEQGGNQPQH
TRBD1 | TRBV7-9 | ASSLVLGQGNGYT
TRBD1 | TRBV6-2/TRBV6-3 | ASSYLRDRDTEAF
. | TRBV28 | ASSFPYGTYEQY
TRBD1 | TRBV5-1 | ASSFQTGTNYGYT
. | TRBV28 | ASKSGNTEAF
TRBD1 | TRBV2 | ASSRRTGGAETQY
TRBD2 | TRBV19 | ASSSRRGQETQY
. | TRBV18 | ASSPSLDTEAF
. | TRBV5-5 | ASSQDRGKGDTQY
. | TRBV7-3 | ASSSEGNTEAF
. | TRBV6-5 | ASSYSTGLEQF
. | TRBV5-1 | ASSRLQESKESGELF
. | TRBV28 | ASSLTRRNTIY